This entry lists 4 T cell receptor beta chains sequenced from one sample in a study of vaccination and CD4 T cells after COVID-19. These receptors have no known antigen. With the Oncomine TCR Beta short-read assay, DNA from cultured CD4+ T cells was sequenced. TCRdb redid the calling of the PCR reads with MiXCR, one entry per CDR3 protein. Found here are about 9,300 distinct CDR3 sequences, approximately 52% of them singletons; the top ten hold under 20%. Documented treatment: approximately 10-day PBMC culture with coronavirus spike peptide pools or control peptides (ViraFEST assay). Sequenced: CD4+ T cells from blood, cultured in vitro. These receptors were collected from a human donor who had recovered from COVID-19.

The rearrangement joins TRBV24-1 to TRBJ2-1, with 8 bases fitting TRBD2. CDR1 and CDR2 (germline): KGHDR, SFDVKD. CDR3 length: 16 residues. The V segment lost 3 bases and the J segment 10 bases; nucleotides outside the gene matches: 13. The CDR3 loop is CATSDPAGVESDEQFF. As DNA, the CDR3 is TGTGCCACCAGTGATCCAGCGGGAGTCGAAAGTGACGAGCAGTTCTTC.

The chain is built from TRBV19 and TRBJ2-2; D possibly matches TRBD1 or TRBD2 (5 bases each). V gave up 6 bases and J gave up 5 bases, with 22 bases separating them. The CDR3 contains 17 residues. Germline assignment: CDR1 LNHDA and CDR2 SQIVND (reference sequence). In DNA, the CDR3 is TGTGCCAGTAGACCCCCAAGGGCCGGGGCAGAAACCGGGGAGCTGTTTTTT. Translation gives CASRPPRAGAETGELFF.

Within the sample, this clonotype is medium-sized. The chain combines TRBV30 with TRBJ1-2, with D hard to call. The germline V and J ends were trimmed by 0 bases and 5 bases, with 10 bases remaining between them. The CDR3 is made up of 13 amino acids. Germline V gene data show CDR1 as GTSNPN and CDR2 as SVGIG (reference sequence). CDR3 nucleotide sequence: TGTGCCTGGAGTGTACAACAGTCTTATGGCTACACCTTC. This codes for CAWSVQQSYGYTF.

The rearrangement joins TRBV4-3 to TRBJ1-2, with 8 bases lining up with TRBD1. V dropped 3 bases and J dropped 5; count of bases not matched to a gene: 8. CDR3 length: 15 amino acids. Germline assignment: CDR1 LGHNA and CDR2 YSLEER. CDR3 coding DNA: TGCGCCAGCAGCCAGGGCGGGACAGGAGGGTATGGCTACACCTTC. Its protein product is CASSQGGTGGYGYTF.